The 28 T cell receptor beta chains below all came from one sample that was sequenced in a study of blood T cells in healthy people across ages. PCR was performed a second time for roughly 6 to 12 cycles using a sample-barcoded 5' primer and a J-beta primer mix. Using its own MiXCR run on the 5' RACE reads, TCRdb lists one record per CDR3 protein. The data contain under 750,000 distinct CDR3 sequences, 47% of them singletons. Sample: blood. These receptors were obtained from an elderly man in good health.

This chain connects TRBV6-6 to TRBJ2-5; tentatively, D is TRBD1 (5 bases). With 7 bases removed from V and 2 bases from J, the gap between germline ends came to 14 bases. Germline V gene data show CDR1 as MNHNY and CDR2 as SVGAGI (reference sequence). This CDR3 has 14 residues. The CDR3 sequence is CASTKSTVQETQYF. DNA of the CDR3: TGTGCCAGCACCAAATCGACAGTACAAGAGACCCAGTACTTC.

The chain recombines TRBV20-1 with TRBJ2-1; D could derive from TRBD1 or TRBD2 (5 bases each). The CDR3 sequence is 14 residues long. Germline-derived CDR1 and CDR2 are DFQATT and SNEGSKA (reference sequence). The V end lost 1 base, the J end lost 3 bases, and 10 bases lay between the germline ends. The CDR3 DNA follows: TGCAGTGCTAGAGGAGGGGCCAACTACAATGAGCAGTTCTTC. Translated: CSARGGANYNEQFF.

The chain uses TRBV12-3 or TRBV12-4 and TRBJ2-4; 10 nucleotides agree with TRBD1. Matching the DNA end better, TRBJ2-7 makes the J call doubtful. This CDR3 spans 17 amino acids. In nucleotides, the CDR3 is TGTGCCAGCAGTACGACAGGGGGCGGGCTAGCGGATTACGAGCAGTACTTC. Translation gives CASSTTGGGLADYEQYF.

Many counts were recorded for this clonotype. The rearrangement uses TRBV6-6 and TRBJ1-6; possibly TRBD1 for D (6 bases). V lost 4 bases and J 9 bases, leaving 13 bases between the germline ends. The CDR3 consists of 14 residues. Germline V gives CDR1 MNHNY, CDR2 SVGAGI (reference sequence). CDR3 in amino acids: CASSLQGEASPLHF. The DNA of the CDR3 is TGTGCCAGCAGTTTACAGGGCGAGGCTTCACCCCTCCACTTT.

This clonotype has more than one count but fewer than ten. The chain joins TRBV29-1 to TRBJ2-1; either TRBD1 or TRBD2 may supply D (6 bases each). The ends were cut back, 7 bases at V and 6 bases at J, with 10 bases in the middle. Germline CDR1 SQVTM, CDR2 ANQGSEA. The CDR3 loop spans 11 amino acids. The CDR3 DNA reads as TGCAGCGGCAGGGGAGGCAATGAGCAGTTCTTC. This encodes CSGRGGNEQFF.

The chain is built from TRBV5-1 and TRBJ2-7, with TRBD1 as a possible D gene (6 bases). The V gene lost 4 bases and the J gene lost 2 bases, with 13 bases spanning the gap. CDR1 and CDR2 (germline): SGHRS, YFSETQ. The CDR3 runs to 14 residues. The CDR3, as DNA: TGCGCCAGCAGCGGATGGGACACCGCCTACGAGCAGTACTTC. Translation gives CASSGWDTAYEQYF. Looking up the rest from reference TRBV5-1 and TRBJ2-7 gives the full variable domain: KAGVTQTPRYLIKTRGQQVTLSCSPISGHRSVSWYQQTPGQGLQFLFEYFSETQRNKGNFPGRFSGRQFSNSRSEMNVSTLELGDSALYLCASSGWDTAYEQYFGPGTRLTVT.

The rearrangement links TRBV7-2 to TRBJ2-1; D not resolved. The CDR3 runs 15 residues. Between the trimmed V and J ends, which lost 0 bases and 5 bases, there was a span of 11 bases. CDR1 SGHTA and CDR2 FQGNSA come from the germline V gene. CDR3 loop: CASSLAPRPNNEQFF. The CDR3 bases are TGTGCCAGCAGCTTAGCGCCGAGACCCAACAATGAGCAGTTCTTC.

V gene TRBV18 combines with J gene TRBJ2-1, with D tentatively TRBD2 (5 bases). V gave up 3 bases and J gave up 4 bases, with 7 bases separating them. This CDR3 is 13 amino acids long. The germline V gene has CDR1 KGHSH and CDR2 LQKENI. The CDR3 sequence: CASSPREYNEQFF. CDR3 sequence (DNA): TGTGCCAGCTCACCTAGGGAGTACAATGAGCAGTTCTTC.

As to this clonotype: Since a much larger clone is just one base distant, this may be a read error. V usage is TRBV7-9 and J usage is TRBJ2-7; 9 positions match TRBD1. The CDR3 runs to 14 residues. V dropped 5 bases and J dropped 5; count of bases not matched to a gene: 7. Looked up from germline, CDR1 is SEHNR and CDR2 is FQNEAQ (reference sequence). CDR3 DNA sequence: TGTGCCAGCAGCGTAAGGACAGGGGCCCACGAGCAGTACTTC. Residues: CASSVRTGAHEQYF. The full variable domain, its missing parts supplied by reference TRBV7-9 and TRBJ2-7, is DTGVSQNPRHKITKRGQNVTFRCDPISEHNRLYWYRQTLGQGPEFLTYFQNEAQLEKSRLLSDRFSAERPKGSFSTLEIQRTEQGDSAMYLCASSVRTGAHEQYFGPGTRLTVT.

The CDR3 is CSVLAGGREQYF. In nucleotides, the CDR3 is TGCAGCGTACTAGCGGGGGGGAGGGAGCAGTACTTC. The V call is TRBV29-1, the J call TRBJ2-5; 13 bases map to TRBD2. The CDR3 length is 12 residues. V was clipped by 6 bases and J by 11 bases; unmatched bases: 6. Germline CDR1 is SQVTM and CDR2 is ANQGSEA.

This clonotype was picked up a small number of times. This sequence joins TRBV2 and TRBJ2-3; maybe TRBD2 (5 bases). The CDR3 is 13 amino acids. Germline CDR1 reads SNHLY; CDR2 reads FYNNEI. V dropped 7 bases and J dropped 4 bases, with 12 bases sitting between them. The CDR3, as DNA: TGTGCCAGCACCGGGAATCGTGCAGATACGCAGTATTTT. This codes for CASTGNRADTQYF.

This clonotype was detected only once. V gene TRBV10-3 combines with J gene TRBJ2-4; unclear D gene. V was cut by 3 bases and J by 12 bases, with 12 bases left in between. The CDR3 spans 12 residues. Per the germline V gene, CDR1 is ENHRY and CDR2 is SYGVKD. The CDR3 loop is CAISEDTCHQYF. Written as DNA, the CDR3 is TGTGCCATCAGTGAAGACACATGCCATCAGTACTTC.

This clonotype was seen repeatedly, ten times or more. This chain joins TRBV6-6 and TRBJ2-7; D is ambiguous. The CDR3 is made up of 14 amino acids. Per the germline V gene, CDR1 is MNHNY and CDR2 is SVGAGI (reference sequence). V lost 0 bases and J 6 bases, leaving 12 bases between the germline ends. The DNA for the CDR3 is TGTGCCAGCAGTTACTCGGCTGGGGTGGGCGAGCAGTACTTC. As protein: CASSYSAGVGEQYF.

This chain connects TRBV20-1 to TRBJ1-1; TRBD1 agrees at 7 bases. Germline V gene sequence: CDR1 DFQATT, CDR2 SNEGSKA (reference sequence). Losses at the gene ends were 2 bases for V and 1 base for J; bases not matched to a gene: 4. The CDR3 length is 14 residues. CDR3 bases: TGCAGTGCTAGACCGACAGGGAGGAACACTGAAGCTTTCTTT. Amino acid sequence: CSARPTGRNTEAFF.

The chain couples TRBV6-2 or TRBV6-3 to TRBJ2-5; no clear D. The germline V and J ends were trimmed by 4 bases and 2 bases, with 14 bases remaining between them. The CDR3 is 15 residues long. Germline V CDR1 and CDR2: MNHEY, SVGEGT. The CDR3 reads CASSFSSPTQETQYF. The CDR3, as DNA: TGTGCCAGCAGTTTCTCTAGTCCTACGCAAGAGACCCAGTACTTC.

CDR3 protein: CASSRDSCNEQFF. As DNA, the CDR3 is TGTGCCAGCAGCCGCGACAGCTGCAATGAGCAGTTCTTC. This chain connects TRBV7-9 to TRBJ2-1; TRBD1 might be the D (5 bases). CDR3 length equals 13 residues. Germline loops: CDR1 SEHNR, CDR2 FQNEAQ (reference sequence). V shed 5 bases and J shed 6 bases, with 11 bases lying between them.

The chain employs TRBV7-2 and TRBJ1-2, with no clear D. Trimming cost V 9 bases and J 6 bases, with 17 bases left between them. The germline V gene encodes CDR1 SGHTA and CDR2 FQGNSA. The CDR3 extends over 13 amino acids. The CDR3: CASSRNGRDGYTF. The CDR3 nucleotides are TGTGCCAGTAGTCGAAACGGGCGGGATGGCTACACCTTC.

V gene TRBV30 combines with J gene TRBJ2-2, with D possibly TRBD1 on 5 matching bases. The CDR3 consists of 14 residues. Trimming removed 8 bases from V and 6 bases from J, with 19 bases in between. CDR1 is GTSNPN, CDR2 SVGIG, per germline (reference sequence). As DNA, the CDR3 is TGTGCCGGCATAGTTCCAGGGCGAGCCGGGGAGCTGTTTTTT. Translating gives CAGIVPGRAGELFF.

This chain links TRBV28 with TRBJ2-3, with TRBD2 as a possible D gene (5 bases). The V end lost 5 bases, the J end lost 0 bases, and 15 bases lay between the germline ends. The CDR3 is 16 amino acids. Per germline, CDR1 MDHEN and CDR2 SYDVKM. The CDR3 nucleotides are TGTGCCAGCAGTCCTCGTGGCCAGCGGAGCACAGATACGCAGTATTTT. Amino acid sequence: CASSPRGQRSTDTQYF.

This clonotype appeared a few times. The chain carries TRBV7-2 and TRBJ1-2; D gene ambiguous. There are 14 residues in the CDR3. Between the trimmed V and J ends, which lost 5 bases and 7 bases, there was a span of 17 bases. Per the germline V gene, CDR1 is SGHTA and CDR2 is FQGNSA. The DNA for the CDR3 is TGTGCCAGCAGCGAACAAGGCCGTATCTCTGGCTACACCTTC. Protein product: CASSEQGRISGYTF.

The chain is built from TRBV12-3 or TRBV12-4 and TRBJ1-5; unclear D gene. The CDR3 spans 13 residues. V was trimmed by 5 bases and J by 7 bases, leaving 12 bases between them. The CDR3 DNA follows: TGTGCCAGCAGTGACGGCGGGAGCCAGCCCCAGCATTTT. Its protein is CASSDGGSQPQHF.

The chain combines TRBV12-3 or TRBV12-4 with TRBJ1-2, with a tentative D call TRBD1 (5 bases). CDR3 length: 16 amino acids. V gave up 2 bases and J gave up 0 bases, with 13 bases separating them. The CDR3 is CASSLRAGTTNYGYTF. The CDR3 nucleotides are TGTGCCAGCAGTTTAAGGGCAGGGACTACTAACTATGGCTACACCTTC.

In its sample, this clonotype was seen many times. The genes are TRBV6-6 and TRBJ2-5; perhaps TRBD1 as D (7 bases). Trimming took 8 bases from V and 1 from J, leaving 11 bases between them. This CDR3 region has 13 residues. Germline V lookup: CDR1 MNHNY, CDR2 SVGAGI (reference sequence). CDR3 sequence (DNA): TGTGCCAGCGTTCAGGGGGGCCAAGAGACCCAGTACTTC. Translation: CASVQGGQETQYF.

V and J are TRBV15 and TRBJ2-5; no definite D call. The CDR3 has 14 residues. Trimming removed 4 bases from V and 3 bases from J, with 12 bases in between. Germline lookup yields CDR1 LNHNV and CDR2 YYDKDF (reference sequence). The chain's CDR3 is CATSIRAIEETQYF. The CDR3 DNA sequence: TGTGCCACCAGCATCCGGGCCATCGAAGAGACCCAGTACTTC.

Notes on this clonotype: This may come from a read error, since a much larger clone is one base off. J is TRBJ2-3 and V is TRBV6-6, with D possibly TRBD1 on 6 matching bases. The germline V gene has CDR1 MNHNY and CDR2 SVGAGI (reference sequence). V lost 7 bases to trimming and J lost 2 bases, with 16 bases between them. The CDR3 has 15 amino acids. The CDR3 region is CASTFPGGTTDTQYF. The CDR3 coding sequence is TGTGCCAGCACCTTCCCTGGGGGCACCACAGATACGCAGTATTTT.

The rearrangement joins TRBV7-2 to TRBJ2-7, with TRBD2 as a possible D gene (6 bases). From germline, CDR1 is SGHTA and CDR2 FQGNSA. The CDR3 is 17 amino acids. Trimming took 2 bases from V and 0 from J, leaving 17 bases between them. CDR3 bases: TGTGCCAGCAGCTTACAAAGGGGCGGGAAGGCCTCCTACGAGCAGTACTTC. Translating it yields CASSLQRGGKASYEQYF.

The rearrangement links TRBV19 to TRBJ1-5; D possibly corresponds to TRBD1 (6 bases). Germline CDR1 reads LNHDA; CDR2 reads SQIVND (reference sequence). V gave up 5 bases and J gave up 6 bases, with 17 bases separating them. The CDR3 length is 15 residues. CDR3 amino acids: CASSDLGKGGQPQHF. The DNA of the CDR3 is TGTGCCAGTAGTGACCTCGGGAAGGGGGGTCAGCCCCAGCATTTT.

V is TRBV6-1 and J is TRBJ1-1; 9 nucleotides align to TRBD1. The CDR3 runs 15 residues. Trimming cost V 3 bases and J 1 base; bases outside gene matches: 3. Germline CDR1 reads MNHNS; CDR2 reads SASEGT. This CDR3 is CASSETTGGNTEAFF. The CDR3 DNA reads TGTGCCAGCAGTGAGACGACAGGGGGGAACACTGAAGCTTTCTTT.